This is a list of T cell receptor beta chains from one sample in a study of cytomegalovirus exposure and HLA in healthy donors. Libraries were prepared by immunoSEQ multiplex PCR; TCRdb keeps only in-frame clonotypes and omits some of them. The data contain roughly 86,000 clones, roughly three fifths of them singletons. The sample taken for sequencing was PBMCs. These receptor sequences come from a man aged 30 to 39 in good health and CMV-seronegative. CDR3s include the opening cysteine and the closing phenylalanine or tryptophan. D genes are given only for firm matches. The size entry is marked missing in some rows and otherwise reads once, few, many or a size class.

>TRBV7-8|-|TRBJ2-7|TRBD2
TGTGCCAGCAGCTTATTGGTAGGGACTAGCGGGAGAGGCAACGAGCAGTACTTC
CASSLLVGTSGRGNEQYF
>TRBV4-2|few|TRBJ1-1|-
TGTGCCAGCAGCCAAGGACCCGGGGGGACTGAAGCTTTCTTT
CASSQGPGGTEAFF
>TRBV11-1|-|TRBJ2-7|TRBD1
TGTGCCAGCAGCAACGGACAGGGCTCTCTCTACGAGCAGTACTTC
CASSNGQGSLYEQYF
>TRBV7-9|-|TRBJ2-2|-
TGTGCCAGCAGGGGCGGGGATGAAACCGGGGAGCTGTTTTTT
CASRGGDETGELFF
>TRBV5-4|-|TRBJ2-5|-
TGTGCCAGCAGCTTGGCTCTAGCGCTTCGCGAGACCCAGTACTTC
CASSLALALRETQYF
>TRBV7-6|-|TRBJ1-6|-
TGTGCCAGCACCCAGGGGTTGACGTATAATTCACCCCTCCACTTT
CASTQGLTYNSPLHF
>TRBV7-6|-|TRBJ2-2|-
TGTGCCAGCAGCTTAGACACGGGAAGTAACACCGGGGAGCTGTTTTTT
CASSLDTGSNTGELFF
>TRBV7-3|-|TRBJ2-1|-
TGTGCCAGCAGCCGCGGAGGGAGCTCCTACAATGAGCAGTTCTTC
CASSRGGSSYNEQFF
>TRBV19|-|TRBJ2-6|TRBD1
TGTGCCAGTAGTAGCCGGGACAGCCTAACTTCAGTAACCTCTGGGGCCAACGTCCTGACTTTC
CASSSRDSLTSVTSGANVLTF
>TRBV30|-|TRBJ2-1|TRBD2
TGTGCCTGGAGTGCCTGGACTAGCGACAATGAGCAGTTCTTC
CAWSAWTSDNEQFF
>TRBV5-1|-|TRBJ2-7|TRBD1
TGCGCCAGCAGCTCGGGGACAGGGCCTCCCGGCGAGCAGTACTTC
CASSSGTGPPGEQYF
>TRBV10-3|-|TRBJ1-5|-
TGTGCCATCAGCAGAACAGGGAATAGCAATCAGCCCCAGCATTTT
CAISRTGNSNQPQHF
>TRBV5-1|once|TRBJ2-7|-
TGCGCCAGCAGCTCGTTCTACGAGCAGTACTTC
CASSSFYEQYF
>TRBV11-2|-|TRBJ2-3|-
TGTGCCAGCAGGCTGAAAAATCGGGAGAGCACAGATACGCAGTATTTT
CASRLKNRESTDTQYF
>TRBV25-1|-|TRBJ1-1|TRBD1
TGTGCCAGCAGGGGACAGGGTAGTCCTGAAGCTTTCTTT
CASRGQGSPEAFF
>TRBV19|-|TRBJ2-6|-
TGTGCCAGTAGTACATCATACAGCTCTGGGGCCAACGTCCTGACTTTC
CASSTSYSSGANVLTF
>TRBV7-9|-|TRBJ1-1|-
TGTGCCAGCAGCACGGGACAGAACACTGAAGCTTTCTTT
CASSTGQNTEAFF
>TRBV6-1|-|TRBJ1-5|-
TGTGCCAACAGCGGGGGGAGGGATCAGCCCCAGCATTTT
CANSGGRDQPQHF
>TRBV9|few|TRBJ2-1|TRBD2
TGTGCCAGCAGGGAGGGACTAGCGGGAAATAATGAGCAGTTCTTC
CASREGLAGNNEQFF
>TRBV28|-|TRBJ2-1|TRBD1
TGTGCCAGCAGCCCGACAGGGGTTTTGATAGATGAGCAGTTCTTC
CASSPTGVLIDEQFF
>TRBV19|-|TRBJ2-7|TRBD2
TGTGCCAGTTCCTCGCCGGGACTAGCGGGAGGTTCCCCCTACGAGCAGTACTTC
CASSSPGLAGGSPYEQYF
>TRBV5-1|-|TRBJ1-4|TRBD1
TGCGCCAGCAGCTTGGAGGGACAGGGGCATGAAGAACTGTTTTTT
CASSLEGQGHEELFF
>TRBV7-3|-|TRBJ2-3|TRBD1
TGTGCCAGCAGTAGCGACAGGGTTAGCACAGATACGCAGTATTTT
CASSSDRVSTDTQYF
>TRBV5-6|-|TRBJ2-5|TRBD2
TGTGCCAGCAGCTTTGCGCGGACTAGCGGACAAGAGACCCAGTACTTC
CASSFARTSGQETQYF
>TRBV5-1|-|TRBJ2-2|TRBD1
TGCGCCAGCAGCAGGACAGGGGCCGCGAACACCGGGGAGCTGTTTTTT
CASSRTGAANTGELFF
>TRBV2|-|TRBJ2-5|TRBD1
TGTGCCAGCTACAGGGGGCAGACCCAGTACTTC
CASYRGQTQYF
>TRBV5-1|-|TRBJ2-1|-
TGCGCCAGCAGCTTGCCCGGGAGCTCCTACAATGAGCAGTTCTTC
CASSLPGSSYNEQFF
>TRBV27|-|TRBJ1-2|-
TGTGCCAGCGCGTCTTGGAGGGGCCCGAACAGCTATGGCTACACCTTC
CASASWRGPNSYGYTF
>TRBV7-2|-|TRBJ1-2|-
TGTGCCAGCAGCTCGGTGGGGGGGGCGAGTGGCTACACCTTC
CASSSVGGASGYTF
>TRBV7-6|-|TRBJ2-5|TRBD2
TGTGCCAGCAGCAGGTCGGTAGCGGGGGAAGAGACTCAGTACTTC
CASSRSVAGEETQYF
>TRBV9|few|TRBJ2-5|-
TGTGCCAGCAGCGCCTCTACGTTGGAGATGCAAGAGACCCAGTACTTC
CASSASTLEMQETQYF
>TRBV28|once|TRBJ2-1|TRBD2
TGTGCCAGCTTAGGGCTAGCGGGACTGAGCTCCTACAATGAGCAGTTCTTC
CASLGLAGLSSYNEQFF
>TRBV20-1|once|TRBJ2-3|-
TGCAGTGCTCTCCAGGCAGATACGCAGTATTTT
CSALQADTQYF
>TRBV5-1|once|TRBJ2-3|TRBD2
TGCGCCAGCAGCACTAAGATAGCGGGCGGGTCTAAGGATACGCAGTATTTT
CASSTKIAGGSKDTQYF
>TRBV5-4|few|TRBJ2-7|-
TGTGCCAGCAGCTTGGACGGTATCATGTTATACGAGCAGTACTTC
CASSLDGIMLYEQYF
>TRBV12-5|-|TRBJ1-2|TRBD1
TGTGCTAGTGGTTTGGGGACAGGGGGAAACTATGGCTACACCTTC
CASGLGTGGNYGYTF
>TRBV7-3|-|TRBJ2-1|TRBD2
TGTGCCAGCAGCTTAGGGGTGACTAGCACATACAATGAGCAGTTCTTC
CASSLGVTSTYNEQFF
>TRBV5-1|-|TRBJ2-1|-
TGCGCCAGCAGCTTGGTCCGCGATGAGCAGTTCTTC
CASSLVRDEQFF
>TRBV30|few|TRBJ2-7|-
TGTGCCTGGACCAGGGGGAGGTACGAGCAGTACTTC
CAWTRGRYEQYF
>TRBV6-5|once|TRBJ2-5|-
TGTGCCAGCAGTGAACAGGGCGCAGAGACCCAGTACTTC
CASSEQGAETQYF
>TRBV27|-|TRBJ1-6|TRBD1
TGTGCCAGCAGTTTAGACAGGGGGCGGACACCCCTCCACTTT
CASSLDRGRTPLHF
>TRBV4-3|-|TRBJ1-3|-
TGCGCCAGCAGCCAAGGCCCCGGGAAGATCAGAAACACCATATATTTT
CASSQGPGKIRNTIYF
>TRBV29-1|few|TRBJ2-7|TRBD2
TGCAGCGTGGATGGGCCTAGCGGGGCCCCCTACGAGCAGTACTTC
CSVDGPSGAPYEQYF
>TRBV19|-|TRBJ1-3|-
TGTGCCAGTAGGGAACAGGGTCTCTCTGGAAACACCATATATTTT
CASREQGLSGNTIYF
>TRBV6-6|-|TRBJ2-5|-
TGTGCCAGCAGTTATTACAGTCAAGAGACCCAGTACTTC
CASSYYSQETQYF
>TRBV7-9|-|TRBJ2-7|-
TGTGCCAGCAGCCTGGTAGGGGATGAGCAGTACTTC
CASSLVGDEQYF